This note documents a single TCR beta chain sequence. The data are from a study of T cell responses to AZD1222 COVID-19 vaccine. CDR3 length equals 11 residues. Germline CDR1 LGHNT, CDR2 FRNRAP. The V end lost 3 bases, the J end lost 6 bases, and 4 bases lay between the germline ends. Assay used: immunoSEQ multiplex PCR; TCRdb lists only in-frame clones, some missing. The sample carries 170,000 or so clones, 85% to 90% recorded once. The genes are TRBV12-5 and TRBJ2-3; D remains unclear. The input for sequencing was peripheral blood, taken 28 days after the second AZD1222 dose. This TCR was sampled from an adult who received the AZD1222 COVID-19 vaccine. This CDR3 reads CASGFRDTQYF. The CDR3 DNA is TGTGCTAGTGGTTTTCGGGATACGCAGTATTTT.